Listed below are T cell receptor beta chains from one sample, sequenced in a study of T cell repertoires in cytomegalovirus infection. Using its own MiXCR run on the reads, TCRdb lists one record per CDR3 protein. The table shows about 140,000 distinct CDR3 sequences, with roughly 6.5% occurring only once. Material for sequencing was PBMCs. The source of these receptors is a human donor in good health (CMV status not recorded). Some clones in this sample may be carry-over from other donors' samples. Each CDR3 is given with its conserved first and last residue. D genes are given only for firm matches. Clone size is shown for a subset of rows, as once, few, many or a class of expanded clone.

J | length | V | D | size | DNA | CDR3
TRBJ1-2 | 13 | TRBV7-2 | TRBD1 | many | TGTGCCAGCAGCTTAAACAGGGGTAGTGGCTACACCTTC | CASSLNRGSGYTF
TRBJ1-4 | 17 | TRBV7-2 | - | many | TGTGCCAGCAGCTTAGGATCGGCAGAGATAACTAATGAAAAACTGTTTTTT | CASSLGSAEITNEKLFF
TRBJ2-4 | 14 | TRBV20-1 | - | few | TGCAGTGCTAGTTTGCTTATAGCCAAAAACATTCAGTACTTC | CSASLLIAKNIQYF
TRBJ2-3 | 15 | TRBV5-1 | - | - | TGCGCCAGCAGCTTGCCTGGGACGGGCACAGATACGCAGTATTTT | CASSLPGTGTDTQYF
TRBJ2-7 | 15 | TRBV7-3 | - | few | TGTGCCAGCAGCCTAAGGGGGGATATTGGTTACGAGCAGTACTTC | CASSLRGDIGYEQYF
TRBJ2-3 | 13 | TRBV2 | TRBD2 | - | TGTGCCAGCGGGGGACTAGCGGGGTATACGCAGTATTTT | CASGGLAGYTQYF
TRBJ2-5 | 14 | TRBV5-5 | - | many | TGTGCCAGCAGCTTGGCCCCCATTCGGGAGACCCAGTACTTC | CASSLAPIRETQYF
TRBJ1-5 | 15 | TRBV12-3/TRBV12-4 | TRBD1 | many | TGTGCCAGCAGCCAGAGGACAGGGGGTTATCAGCCCCAGCATTTT | CASSQRTGGYQPQHF
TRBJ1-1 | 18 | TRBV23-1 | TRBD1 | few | TGCGCCGTTGGGCCCCAAATCGACAGGGGCCACACGAACACTGAAGCTTTCTTT | CAVGPQIDRGHTNTEAFF
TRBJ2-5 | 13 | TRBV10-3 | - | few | TGTGCCATCTCCCGGGGCAGCCAAGAGACCCAGTACTTC | CAISRGSQETQYF
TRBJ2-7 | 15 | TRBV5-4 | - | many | TGTGCCAGCAGCTTGGATGTAGGGACCATCTCGGATCGGTACTTC | CASSLDVGTISDRYF
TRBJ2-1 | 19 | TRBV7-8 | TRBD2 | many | TGTGCCAGCAGCTTAGTTCGGGCGGGGGGGTACTTTTTGGACAATGAGCAGTTCTTC | CASSLVRAGGYFLDNEQFF
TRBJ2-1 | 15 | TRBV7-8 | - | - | TGTGCCAGCAGTTTAAGCGACAGGCCTAACAATGAGCAGTTCTTC | CASSLSDRPNNEQFF
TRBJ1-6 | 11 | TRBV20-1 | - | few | TGCAGTGGAAAAGGGAATTCACCCCTCCACTTT | CSGKGNSPLHF
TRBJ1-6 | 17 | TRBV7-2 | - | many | TGTGCCAGCAGCTTAGGGGGCTCGGGCTCCTATAATTCACCCCTCCACTTT | CASSLGGSGSYNSPLHF
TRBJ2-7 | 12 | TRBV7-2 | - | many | TGTGCCAGCAGCATCGAAGTTGGCGAGCAGTACTTC | CASSIEVGEQYF
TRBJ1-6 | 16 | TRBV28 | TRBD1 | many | TGTGCCAGCAGTACTCGGACAGGGACCCTTAATTCACCCCTCCACTTT | CASSTRTGTLNSPLHF
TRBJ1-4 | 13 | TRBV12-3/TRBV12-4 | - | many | TGTGCCAGCAGCCTGACCGAGGGGCCAAAACTGTTTTTT | CASSLTEGPKLFF
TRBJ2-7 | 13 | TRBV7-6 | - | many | TGTGCCAGCAGCCCAGGGGAAACCTACGAGCAGTACTTC | CASSPGETYEQYF
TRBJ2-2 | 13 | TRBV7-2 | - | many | TGTGCCAGCAGCGGTACAGGGATCGGGGAGCTGTTTTTT | CASSGTGIGELFF
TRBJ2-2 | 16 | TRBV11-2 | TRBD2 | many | TGTGCCAGCAGCTTGGGAGTAGCGGGGCAAACCGGGGAGCTGTTTTTT | CASSLGVAGQTGELFF
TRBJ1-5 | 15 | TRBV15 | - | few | TGTGCCACCAGCAGAGGAGCGACAGCTAATCAGCCCCAGCATTTT | CATSRGATANQPQHF
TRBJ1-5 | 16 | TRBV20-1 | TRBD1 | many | TGCAGTGCTGTGACAGGGGCTAACACTCTGAATCAGCCCCAGCATTTT | CSAVTGANTLNQPQHF
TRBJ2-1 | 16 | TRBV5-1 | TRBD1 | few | TGCGCCAGCAGCTACCAACTGGGGACAGTCTACAATGAGCAGTTCTTC | CASSYQLGTVYNEQFF
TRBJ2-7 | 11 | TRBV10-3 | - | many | TGTGCCATCAGTGAGGGCTACGAGCAGTACTTC | CAISEGYEQYF
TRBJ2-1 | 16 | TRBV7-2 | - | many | TGTGCCAGCAGCCCACTACCTGCCGGGATATACAATGAGCAGTTCTTC | CASSPLPAGIYNEQFF
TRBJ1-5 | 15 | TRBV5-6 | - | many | TGTGCCAGCAGCTCGTGGGGATCTCGCAATCAGCCCCAGCATTTT | CASSSWGSRNQPQHF
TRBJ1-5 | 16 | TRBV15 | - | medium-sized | TGTGCCACCAGCAGAGTCCCCCAATCGGGCAATCAGCCCCAGCATTTT | CATSRVPQSGNQPQHF
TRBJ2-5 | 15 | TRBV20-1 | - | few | TGCAGTGCCCCTCTAGTGGGAGGAAGGAAAGAGACCCAGTACTTC | CSAPLVGGRKETQYF
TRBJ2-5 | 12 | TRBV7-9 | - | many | TGTGCCAGCAGTCCGGGGAGAGGGACCCAGTACTTC | CASSPGRGTQYF
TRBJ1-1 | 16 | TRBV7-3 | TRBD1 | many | TGTGCCAGCAGCTTAGGGACAGGGTCGATGAACACTGAAGCTTTCTTT | CASSLGTGSMNTEAFF